Included here is one TCR beta chain sequence, with context. RNA totalling roughly 0.5 to 1 ug underwent reverse transcription with random hexamers. TCRdb re-derived calls from the immunoSEQ multiplex PCR reads in MiXCR, one entry per CDR3 protein. The table records more than 85,000 distinct CDR3 sequences, roughly 95% of them present only once. The sample is drawn from a study of CD8 T cells in Susac syndrome. The CDR3 is 15 residues long. Trimming left V 4 bases short and J 6 bases short, with 16 bases between. Per the germline V gene, CDR1 is SNHLY and CDR2 is FYNNEI. This rearrangement joins TRBV2 to TRBJ1-5; D remains unclear. The sequence came from a human donor in good health. What was sequenced was CD4+ T cells from PBMCs. The CDR3: CASSGGYPSVQPQHF. DNA of the CDR3: TGTGCCAGCAGTGGAGGATATCCTAGCGTTCAGCCCCAGCATTTT.